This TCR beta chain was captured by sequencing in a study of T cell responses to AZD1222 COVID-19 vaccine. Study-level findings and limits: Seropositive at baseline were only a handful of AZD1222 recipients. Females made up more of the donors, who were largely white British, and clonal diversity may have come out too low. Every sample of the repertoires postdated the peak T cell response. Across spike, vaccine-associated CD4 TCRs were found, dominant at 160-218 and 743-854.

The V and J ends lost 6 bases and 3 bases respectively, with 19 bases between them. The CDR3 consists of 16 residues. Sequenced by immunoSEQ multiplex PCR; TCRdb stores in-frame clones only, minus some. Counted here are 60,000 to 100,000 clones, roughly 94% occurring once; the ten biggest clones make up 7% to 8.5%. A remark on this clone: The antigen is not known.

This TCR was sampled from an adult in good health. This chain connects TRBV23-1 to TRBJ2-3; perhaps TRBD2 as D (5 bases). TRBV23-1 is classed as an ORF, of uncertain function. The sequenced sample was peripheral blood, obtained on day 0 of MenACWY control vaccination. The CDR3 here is CASRTDGVVATDTQYF. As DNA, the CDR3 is TGCGCCAGCAGGACCGACGGGGTAGTGGCGACAGATACGCAGTATTTT.